The TCR beta chain described here comes from a study of shared clonotypes between healthy human individuals. Study as a whole: Aged between 18 and 49, the donors were a couple of women and three men. There were three CD4 naive, three CD4 memory, two CD8 naive and one CD8 memory plates per donor. General study results and limits: Rarefaction showed sorted-subset sequencing was incomplete despite large depth.

Every contributor of samples was a Caucasian grown-up residing in Nashville, Tennessee. Some clones are missing from TCRdb's copy, which holds only in-frame ones; the method was immunoSEQ multiplex PCR. The sample consists of some 2,500,000 clones, 93% of them appearing once. This CDR3 spans 14 amino acids. Between the trimmed V and J ends, which lost 6 bases and 6 bases, there was a span of 15 bases. CDR1 and CDR2 (germline): ENHRY, SYGVKD. As for this clone: What it binds is unknown.

The material sequenced was naive CD4+ T cells from PBMCs. Subset reported: CD45RA+ positively selected. V and J are TRBV10-3 and TRBJ1-3; a weak D match, TRBD1 (5 bases). This receptor was taken from a man between 18 and 35 years old in good health. Some clones in this sample may be carry-over from other donors' samples. The CDR3 reads CAISQPLGENTIYF. The CDR3 DNA reads as TGTGCCATCAGCCAGCCTCTAGGGGAAAACACCATATATTTT.